These 26 T cell receptor beta chains originate from one sample sequenced in a study of cytomegalovirus exposure and HLA in healthy donors. Using immunoSEQ multiplex PCR, the repertoire was profiled, and TCRdb retains in-frame clones only, with some absent. This sample has about 120,000 clones; approximately 88% occur once, and the top ten carry about 1.8%. Sequencing was carried out using PBMCs. The receptors were gathered from a young man in good health and CMV-seronegative.

The J gene is TRBJ2-3, the V gene TRBV5-1; D perhaps matches TRBD1 (6 bases). CDR1 and CDR2 from the germline V gene are SGHRS and YFSETQ. Trimming took off 3 bases at V and 4 bases at J, with 9 bases between the two ends. CDR3 length: 13 residues. The chain's CDR3 is CASSSQGADTQYF. The CDR3 nucleotides are TGCGCCAGCAGCTCACAGGGCGCAGATACGCAGTATTTT. The full variable domain, with the rest looked up from reference TRBV5-1 and TRBJ2-3, is KAGVTQTPRYLIKTRGQQVTLSCSPISGHRSVSWYQQTPGQGLQFLFEYFSETQRNKGNFPGRFSGRQFSNSRSEMNVSTLELGDSALYLCASSSQGADTQYFGPGTRLTVL.

This chain uses TRBV28 with TRBJ2-5; 8 bases are a match to TRBD2. V shed 5 bases, J shed 3 bases, and the junction held 2 bases outside the gene matches. From germline, CDR1 is MDHEN and CDR2 SYDVKM. The CDR3 has 13 residues. In nucleotides, the CDR3 is TGTGCCAGCAGTCCGGGGGGGGAAGAGACCCAGTACTTC. Amino acids: CASSPGGEETQYF.

The chain carries TRBV19 and TRBJ2-4, with D perhaps matching TRBD2 (6 bases). The CDR3 is made up of 14 amino acids. Germline V gives CDR1 LNHDA, CDR2 SQIVND (reference sequence). The germline V and J ends were trimmed by 3 bases and 8 bases, with 14 bases remaining between them. In DNA form, the CDR3 reads TGTGCCAGTAGTATTACTGTGGAGGGCCACATTCAGTACTTC. Residues: CASSITVEGHIQYF.

The rearrangement joins TRBV4-1 to TRBJ2-7; TRBD1 aligns across 11 bases. V was pared by 1 base and J by 6 bases, with 5 bases of the junction left unmatched. The CDR3 is 15 residues long. Germline loops: CDR1 MGHRA, CDR2 YSYEKL. CDR3 DNA: TGCGCCAGCAGCCAAGGAGGACAGGGGGCTCTCGAGCAGTACTTC. Translated: CASSQGGQGALEQYF.

The chain recombines TRBV6-5 with TRBJ1-1; D may be TRBD1 (6 bases). In germline, CDR1 is MNHEY, CDR2 SVGAGI. V dropped 4 bases and J dropped 0 bases, with 9 bases sitting between them. CDR3 length equals 14 residues. CDR3 in amino acids: CASSSDRMNTEAFF. The CDR3, as DNA: TGTGCCAGCAGTTCCGACAGGATGAACACTGAAGCTTTCTTT.

The chain couples TRBV19 to TRBJ2-3; 12 bases are shared with TRBD2. CDR3 length equals 17 residues. Looked up from germline, CDR1 is LNHDA and CDR2 is SQIVND (reference sequence). V gave up 0 bases and J gave up 4 bases; unmatched junction bases: 5. CDR3 amino acids: CASSIDGLAGGPDTQYF. In DNA form, the CDR3 reads TGTGCCAGTAGTATAGACGGTCTAGCGGGAGGGCCAGATACGCAGTATTTT.

V gene TRBV11-2 combines with J gene TRBJ2-5; the D is unclear. The CDR3 runs 11 residues. Germline V CDR1 and CDR2: SGHAT, FQNNGV. V lost 4 bases and J lost 5, with 5 bases in between. CDR3 coding DNA: TGTGCCAGCAGCTCCAGTGAGACCCAGTACTTC. As protein: CASSSSETQYF.

This chain uses TRBV28 with TRBJ1-1; D is ambiguous. V lost 5 bases and J lost 2, with 6 bases in between. In germline, CDR1 is MDHEN, CDR2 SYDVKM. The CDR3 sequence is 12 residues long. CDR3 sequence reads: CASSTRNTEAFF. In nucleotides, the CDR3 is TGTGCCAGCAGTACTAGAAACACTGAAGCTTTCTTT.

The rearrangement joins TRBV6-1 to TRBJ1-2; TRBD1 is a possible D gene (5 bases). The CDR3 is made up of 14 amino acids. Trimming left V 6 bases short and J 3 bases short, with 14 bases between. Germline V lookup: CDR1 MNHNS, CDR2 SASEGT. The CDR3 DNA sequence: TGTGCCAGCAGCTCGTCAGGGTCTGACTATGGCTACACCTTC. Amino acid sequence: CASSSSGSDYGYTF.

The J gene is TRBJ2-7, the V gene TRBV6-6; the match to TRBD1 covers 10 bases. The germline V gene has CDR1 MNHNY and CDR2 SVGAGI (reference sequence). With V trimmed by 5 bases and J by 4 bases, 8 bases remained unmatched. This CDR3 region has 15 residues. The CDR3 coding sequence is TGTGCCAGCAGTAGACAGGGGGCGCTTTCGTACGAGCAGTACTTC. Encoded protein: CASSRQGALSYEQYF.

The J gene is TRBJ1-1, the V gene TRBV28; D remains unclear. Trimming took off 7 bases at V and 4 bases at J, with 16 bases between the two ends. This CDR3 region has 14 residues. The germline gives CDR1 MDHEN, CDR2 SYDVKM. The chain's CDR3 is CASKRTRDGTEAFF. In DNA form, the CDR3 reads TGTGCCAGCAAACGAACGAGGGATGGCACTGAAGCTTTCTTT.

V is TRBV5-1 and J is TRBJ2-7, with TRBD2 matching 11 bases. This CDR3 has 15 amino acids. The germline V gene has CDR1 SGHRS and CDR2 YFSETQ. Trimming removed 4 bases from V and 3 bases from J; junction bases left unmatched: 6. In DNA form, the CDR3 reads TGCGCCAGCAGCAACAGGACTAGCGGGTACTACGAGCAGTACTTC. Residues: CASSNRTSGYYEQYF.

The genes are TRBV4-3 and TRBJ2-1, with 9 positions matching TRBD2. Germline CDR1 and CDR2: LGHNA and YSLEER. CDR3 length: 17 residues. With V trimmed by 1 base and J by 3 bases, 7 bases remained unmatched. CDR3 coding DNA: TGCGCCAGCAGCCAAGTTGGTAGCGGGGGATTCTACAATGAGCAGTTCTTC. This sequence encodes CASSQVGSGGFYNEQFF.

Worth noting for this clone: A read error may be the cause here, since a much bigger clone is one base away. The chain joins TRBV5-4 to TRBJ1-1; D possibly corresponds to TRBD1 (5 bases). CDR1 SGHNT and CDR2 YYREEE come from the germline V gene (reference sequence). CDR3 length: 13 residues. V dropped 2 bases and J dropped 1 base, with 6 bases sitting between them. Here the CDR3 DNA reads TGTGCCAGCAGCTTCGGGGGGAACACTGAAGCTTTCTTT. This codes for CASSFGGNTEAFF.

The chain employs TRBV28 and TRBJ2-7; D is undetermined. V was pared by 1 base and J by 3 bases, with 7 bases between. The CDR3 is made up of 13 amino acids. Germline V lookup: CDR1 MDHEN, CDR2 SYDVKM. The CDR3 region is CASSLSELYEQYF. DNA for the CDR3: TGTGCCAGCAGTTTATCGGAGCTCTACGAGCAGTACTTC.

The CDR3: CASSLRGQLTEKLFF. The CDR3 DNA is TGTGCCAGCAGCTTAAGGGGACAGCTGACTGAAAAACTGTTTTTT. The chain uses TRBV7-2 and TRBJ1-4; 7 bases map to TRBD1. Germline-derived CDR1 and CDR2 are SGHTA and FQGNSA. Trimming took 2 bases from V and 7 from J; bases not matched to a gene: 7. This CDR3 comprises 15 residues.

The CDR3 loop is CASSLGTAYGYTF. The CDR3, as DNA: TGTGCCAGCAGTTTAGGGACAGCCTATGGCTACACCTTC. The V gene is TRBV28, the J gene TRBJ1-2, with 7 positions matching TRBD1. The V and J ends lost 2 bases and 4 bases, in that order; junction bases with no gene match: 1. CDR1 and CDR2 (germline): MDHEN, SYDVKM. The CDR3 is made up of 13 amino acids.

The chain links TRBV19 to TRBJ2-1; D is ambiguous. There are 14 residues in the CDR3. Deletions cut 10 bases from V and 5 bases from J, with 18 bases between. Germline CDR1 and CDR2: LNHDA and SQIVND (reference sequence). The CDR3 reads CATLDPDANNEQFF. The CDR3 region has the DNA TGTGCCACCCTAGACCCCGACGCGAACAATGAGCAGTTCTTC. Using reference TRBV19 and TRBJ2-1 for the parts outside the CDR3, the full variable domain is DGGITQSPKYLFRKEGQNVTLSCEQNLNHDAMYWYRQDPGQGLRLIYYSQIVNDFQKGDIAEGYSVSREKKESFPLTVTSAQKNPTAFYLCATLDPDANNEQFFGPGTRLTVL.

The V call is TRBV5-1, the J call TRBJ2-7; TRBD2 matches 10 bases. This CDR3 has 14 amino acids. V shed 5 bases, J shed 2 bases, and the junction held 4 bases outside the gene matches. Germline V gives CDR1 SGHRS, CDR2 YFSETQ. CDR3 protein: CASRATSGAYEQYF. The CDR3 DNA follows: TGCGCCAGCAGAGCAACTAGCGGGGCCTACGAGCAGTACTTC.

The V gene is TRBV2, the J gene TRBJ1-2; D unclear. From germline, CDR1 is SNHLY and CDR2 FYNNEI. The V gene lost 7 bases and the J gene lost 3 bases, with 15 bases spanning the gap. This CDR3 is 14 amino acids long. The CDR3 DNA reads as TGTGCCAGCAAATCCCCCAGGATCTACTATGGCTACACCTTC. This codes for CASKSPRIYYGYTF.

For the CDR3, the DNA is TGTGCCAGCAGCTTAGCCCAAAGTGGCAGGGCCTACGAGCAGTACTTC. Protein sequence: CASSLAQSGRAYEQYF. V usage is TRBV7-9 and J usage is TRBJ2-7; TRBD1 is a possible D gene (5 bases). The germline CDR1 and CDR2 sequences are SEHNR and FQNEAQ (reference sequence). The CDR3 is 16 amino acids. V was trimmed by 0 bases and J by 2 bases, leaving 14 bases between them.

This clone was observed a single time. CDR3 amino acids: CASRQAGRGAGSSYEQYF. Written as DNA, the CDR3 is TGTGCCAGCAGACAAGCCGGGCGGGGGGCCGGTAGCTCCTACGAGCAGTACTTC. The chain joins TRBV28 to TRBJ2-7, with 8 bases fitting TRBD2. The CDR3 is 18 amino acids. V dropped 6 bases and J dropped 0; count of bases not matched to a gene: 16. CDR1 and CDR2 (germline): MDHEN, SYDVKM.

The chain carries TRBV7-9 and TRBJ1-4; D is possibly TRBD1 (6 bases). CDR3 size: 14 residues. Germline lookup yields CDR1 SEHNR and CDR2 FQNEAQ (reference sequence). Trimming stripped 4 bases from V and 8 bases from J, with 14 bases between. The CDR3: CASSSTGIREKLFF. The CDR3 nucleotides read TGTGCCAGCAGCTCTACAGGGATACGGGAAAAACTGTTTTTT.

This clone was seen a single time. The sample contains more than one DNA sequence encoding this CDR3. J is TRBJ1-1 and V is TRBV19, with D hard to call. V gave up 3 bases and J gave up 1 base, with 6 bases separating them. The CDR3 totals 13 residues. CDR1 is LNHDA, CDR2 SQIVND, per germline (reference sequence). CDR3 bases: TGTGCCAGTAGTATTTCTCGGAACACTGAAGCTTTCTTT. Encoded protein: CASSISRNTEAFF. The whole variable domain, remainder taken from reference TRBV19 and TRBJ1-1, is DGGITQSPKYLFRKEGQNVTLSCEQNLNHDAMYWYRQDPGQGLRLIYYSQIVNDFQKGDIAEGYSVSREKKESFPLTVTSAQKNPTAFYLCASSISRNTEAFFGQGTRLTVV.

The gene calls are TRBV2 and TRBJ1-1, with no clear D. V lost 3 bases, J lost 0 bases, and 8 bases lay in between. CDR3 length equals 14 residues. CDR1 and CDR2 from the germline V gene are SNHLY and FYNNEI. The CDR3 protein is CASSDAELNTEAFF. The CDR3, as DNA: TGTGCCAGCAGTGACGCAGAACTGAACACTGAAGCTTTCTTT. Looking up the rest from reference TRBV2 and TRBJ1-1 gives the full variable domain: EPEVTQTPSHQVTQMGQEVILRCVPISNHLYFYWYRQILGQKVEFLVSFYNNEISEKSEIFDDQFSVERPDGSNFTLKIRSTKLEDSAMYFCASSDAELNTEAFFGQGTRLTVV.

The rearrangement joins TRBV6-5 to TRBJ2-3; TRBD1 is a possible D gene (6 bases). Germline V gives CDR1 MNHEY, CDR2 SVGAGI. The CDR3 is made up of 13 amino acids. The V and J ends lost 6 bases and 3 bases respectively, with 10 bases between them. The CDR3 DNA reads as TGTGCCAGCAGCGAAGGGGGAACAGATACGCAGTATTTT. Its protein product is CASSEGGTDTQYF.